This T cell receptor beta chain was recovered during a study of T cells expressing NK-cell markers. Study in general: Eight donors were sequenced, of whom seven were HCMV-seropositive, while the remaining one was HCMV-seronegative.

Study findings and constraints: A handful of donors' CD3+CD56-NKG2C+ cells were dominated by the same clonotypes.

Synthesis of TCR beta cDNA relied on 5'RACE template switching carrying UMIs. TCRdb re-called the 5' RACE reads; every CDR3 protein appears as one record, without DNA. Here the sample table reports 450,000 to 600,000 distinct CDR3 sequences. Regarding this clonotype: Its antigen is unidentified.

CDR3 length: 18 amino acids. CDR1 and CDR2 from the germline V gene are MNHNS and SASEGT. Sequencing used blood T cells: a sorted CD56 or NKG2C T cell subset, CD4+ or CD8+ T cells, or bulk PBMC T cells (not recorded which). The chain joins TRBV6-1 to TRBJ2-2; TCRdb outputs TRBD2, but without DNA this stays unchecked. The TCR originated in a man between 18 and 29 years old in good health. CDR3 region: CASIGRAGTGRSTGELFF.